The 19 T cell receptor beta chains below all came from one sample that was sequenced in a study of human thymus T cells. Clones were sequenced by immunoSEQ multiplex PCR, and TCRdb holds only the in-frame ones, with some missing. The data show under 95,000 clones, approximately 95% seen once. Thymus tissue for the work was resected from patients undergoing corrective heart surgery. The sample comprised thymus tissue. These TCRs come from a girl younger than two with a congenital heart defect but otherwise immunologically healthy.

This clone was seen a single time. The CDR3 loop reads CASSRPPSFTDTQYF. CDR3 DNA: TGTGCCAGCAGCCGGCCCCCCTCCTTCACAGATACGCAGTATTTT. The genes are TRBV9 and TRBJ2-3; no clear D gene. V was pared by 4 bases and J by 2 bases, with 14 bases between. Germline V gives CDR1 SGDLS, CDR2 YYNGEE. This CDR3 has 15 amino acids.

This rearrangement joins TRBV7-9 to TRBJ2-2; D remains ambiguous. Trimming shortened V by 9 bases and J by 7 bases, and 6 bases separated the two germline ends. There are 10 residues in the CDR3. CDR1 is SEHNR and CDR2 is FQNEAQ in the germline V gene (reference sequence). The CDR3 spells CASERGELFF. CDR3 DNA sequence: TGTGCCAGTGAGCGCGGGGAGCTGTTTTTT.

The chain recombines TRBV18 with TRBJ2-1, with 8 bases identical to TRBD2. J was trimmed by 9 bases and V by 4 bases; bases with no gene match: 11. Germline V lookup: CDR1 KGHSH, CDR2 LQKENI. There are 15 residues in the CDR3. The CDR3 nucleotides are TGTGCCAGCTCACTAGGTAGCGGGACTTGGGGTGAGCAGTTCTTC. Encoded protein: CASSLGSGTWGEQFF.

In DNA form, the CDR3 reads TGTGCCAGTAGTATATCCCCCGGGACAGGGAGTGCGGAACCCCGGGACAATGAGCAGTTCTTC. Translated: CASSISPGTGSAEPRDNEQFF. The chain couples TRBV19 to TRBJ2-1, with 9 bases lining up with TRBD1. CDR1 and CDR2 from the germline V gene are LNHDA and SQIVND (reference sequence). V shed 2 bases, J shed 5 bases, and the junction held 22 bases outside the gene matches. This CDR3 has 21 amino acids.

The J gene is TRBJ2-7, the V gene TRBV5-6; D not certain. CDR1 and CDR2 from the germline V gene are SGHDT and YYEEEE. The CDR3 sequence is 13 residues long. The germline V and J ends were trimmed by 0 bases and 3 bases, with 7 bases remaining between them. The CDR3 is CASSLDVGYEQYF. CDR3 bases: TGTGCCAGCAGCTTGGATGTGGGCTACGAGCAGTACTTC.

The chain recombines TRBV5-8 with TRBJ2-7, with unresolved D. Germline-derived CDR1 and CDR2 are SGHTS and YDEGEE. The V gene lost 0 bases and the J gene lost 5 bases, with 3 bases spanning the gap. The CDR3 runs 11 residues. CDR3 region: CASSLEDEQYF. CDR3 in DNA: TGTGCCAGCAGCTTGGAGGACGAGCAGTACTTC.

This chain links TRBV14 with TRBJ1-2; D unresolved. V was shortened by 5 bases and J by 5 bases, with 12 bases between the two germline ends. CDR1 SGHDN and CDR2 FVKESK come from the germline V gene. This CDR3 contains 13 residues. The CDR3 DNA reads TGTGCCAGCAGCAAAAGGGTAGGGTATGGCTACACCTTC. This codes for CASSKRVGYGYTF.

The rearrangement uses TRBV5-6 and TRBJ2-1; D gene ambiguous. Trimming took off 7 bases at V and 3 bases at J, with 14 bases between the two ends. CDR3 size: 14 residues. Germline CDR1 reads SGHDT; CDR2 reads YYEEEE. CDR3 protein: CASHAWAYYNEQFF. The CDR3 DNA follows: TGTGCCAGCCACGCTTGGGCCTACTACAATGAGCAGTTCTTC.

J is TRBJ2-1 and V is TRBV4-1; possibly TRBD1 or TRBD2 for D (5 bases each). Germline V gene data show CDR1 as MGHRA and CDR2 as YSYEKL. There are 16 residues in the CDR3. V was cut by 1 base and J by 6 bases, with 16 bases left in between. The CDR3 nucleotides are TGCGCCAGCAGCCAAGGAGGGGCTTATACCACCAATGAGCAGTTCTTC. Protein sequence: CASSQGGAYTTNEQFF.

In DNA, the CDR3 is TGTGCCAGCAGTTCGGGACTAGCGGACTACAATGAGCAGTTCTTC. Amino acids: CASSSGLADYNEQFF. V gene TRBV6-6 combines with J gene TRBJ2-1; TRBD2 matches 11 bases. The CDR3 loop spans 15 amino acids. J lost 3 bases, V lost 4 bases, and 2 bases had no gene match. Germline CDR1 MNHNY, CDR2 SVGAGI (reference sequence).

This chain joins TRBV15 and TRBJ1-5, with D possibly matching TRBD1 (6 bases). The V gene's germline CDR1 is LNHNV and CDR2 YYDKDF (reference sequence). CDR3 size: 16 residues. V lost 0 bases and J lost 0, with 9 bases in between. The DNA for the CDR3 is TGTGCCACCAGCAGAGATAGGACAGTTAGCAATCAGCCCCAGCATTTT. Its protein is CATSRDRTVSNQPQHF.

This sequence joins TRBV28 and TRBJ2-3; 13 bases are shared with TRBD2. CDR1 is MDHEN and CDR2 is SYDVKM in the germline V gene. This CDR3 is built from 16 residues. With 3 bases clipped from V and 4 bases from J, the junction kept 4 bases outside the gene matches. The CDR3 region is CASSFRLAGGADTQYF. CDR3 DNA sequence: TGTGCCAGCAGTTTCCGACTAGCGGGAGGCGCAGATACGCAGTATTTT.

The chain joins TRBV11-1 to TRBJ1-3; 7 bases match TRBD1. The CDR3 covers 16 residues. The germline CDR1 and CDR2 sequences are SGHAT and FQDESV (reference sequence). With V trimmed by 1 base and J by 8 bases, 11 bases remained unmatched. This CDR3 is CASSLGPTGKEDTIYF. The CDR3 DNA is TGTGCCAGCAGCTTAGGTCCGACAGGGAAGGAGGACACCATATATTTT.

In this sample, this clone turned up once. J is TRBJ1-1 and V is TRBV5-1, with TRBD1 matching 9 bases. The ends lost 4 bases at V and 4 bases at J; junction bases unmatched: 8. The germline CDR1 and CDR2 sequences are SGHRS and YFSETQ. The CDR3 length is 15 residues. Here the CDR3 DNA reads TGCGCCAGCAGCACACAAGGGACAGGGCCCACTGAAGCTTTCTTT. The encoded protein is CASSTQGTGPTEAFF.

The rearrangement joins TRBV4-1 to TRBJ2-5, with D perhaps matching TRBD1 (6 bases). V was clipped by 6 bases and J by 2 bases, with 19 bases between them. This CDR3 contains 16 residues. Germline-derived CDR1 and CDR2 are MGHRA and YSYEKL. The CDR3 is CASSPYREKGQETQYF. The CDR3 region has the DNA TGCGCCAGCAGTCCATACAGGGAGAAGGGGCAAGAGACCCAGTACTTC.

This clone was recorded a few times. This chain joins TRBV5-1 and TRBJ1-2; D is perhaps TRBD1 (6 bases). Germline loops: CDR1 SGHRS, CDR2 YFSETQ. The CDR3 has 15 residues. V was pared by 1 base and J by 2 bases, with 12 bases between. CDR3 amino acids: CASSLIQGINYGYTF. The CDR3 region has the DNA TGCGCCAGCAGCTTGATCCAGGGGATAAACTATGGCTACACCTTC.

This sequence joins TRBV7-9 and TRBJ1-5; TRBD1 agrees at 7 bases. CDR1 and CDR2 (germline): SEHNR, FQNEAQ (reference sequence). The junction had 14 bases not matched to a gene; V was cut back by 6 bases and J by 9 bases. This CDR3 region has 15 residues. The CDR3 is CASRPLDRAVGPQHF. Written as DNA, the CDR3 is TGTGCCAGCAGACCTCTTGACAGGGCCGTTGGGCCCCAGCATTTT.

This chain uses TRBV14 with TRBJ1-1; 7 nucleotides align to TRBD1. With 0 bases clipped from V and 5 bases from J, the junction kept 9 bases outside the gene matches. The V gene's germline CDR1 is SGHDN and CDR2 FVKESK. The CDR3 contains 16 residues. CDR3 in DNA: TGTGCCAGCAGCCAAGATGAGATAGGGGGCTGGACTGAAGCTTTCTTT. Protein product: CASSQDEIGGWTEAFF.

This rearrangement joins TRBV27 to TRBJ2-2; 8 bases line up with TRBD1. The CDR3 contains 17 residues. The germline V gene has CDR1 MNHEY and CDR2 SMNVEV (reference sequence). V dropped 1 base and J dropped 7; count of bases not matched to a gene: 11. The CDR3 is CASSLCEQGALYGELFF. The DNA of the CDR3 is TGTGCCAGCAGTTTATGCGAGCAGGGGGCCCTTTACGGGGAGCTGTTTTTT.